The 24 T cell receptor beta chains given below trace back to one sample, sequenced in a study of T-cell memory formation after mild COVID-19. TCRdb analysed the 5' RACE reads with MiXCR anew, one entry per CDR3 protein. The table lists about 440,000 distinct CDR3 sequences, 20% of them singletons. The sequencing sample was made of PBMCs or a T cell subset sorted from them (not recorded which). The receptor set was obtained from an adult woman who had mild COVID-19 (a few samples of this study predate the infection). Cell type and time point are not known.

This clonotype was found a few times. This chain joins TRBV6-4 and TRBJ2-2; 9 positions match TRBD1. V gave up 2 bases and J gave up 6 bases; unmatched junction bases: 7. Germline V gene sequence: CDR1 MRHNA, CDR2 SNTAGT. CDR3 length: 16 amino acids. CDR3 sequence: CASSDDGTGHPGELFF. CDR3 DNA sequence: TGTGCCAGCAGTGACGACGGGACAGGGCACCCCGGGGAGCTGTTTTTT.

This clonotype has just a few counts. The chain couples TRBV6-2 or TRBV6-3 to TRBJ2-2, with D possibly matching TRBD1 (5 bases). Per germline, CDR1 MNHEY and CDR2 SVGEGT. The V gene lost 2 bases and the J gene lost 5 bases, with 21 bases spanning the gap. This CDR3 spans 18 amino acids. CDR3 in amino acids: CASSYRNILIGATGELFF. CDR3 sequence (DNA): TGTGCCAGCAGTTACCGAAATATTCTGATAGGGGCAACCGGGGAGCTGTTTTTT.

This clonotype was observed many times. The chain joins TRBV5-1 to TRBJ2-7, with 10 positions matching TRBD1. J was trimmed by 1 base and V by 4 bases; bases with no gene match: 5. The CDR3 runs 15 residues. Per germline, CDR1 SGHRS and CDR2 YFSETQ. CDR3: CASSPGTGVSYEQYF. CDR3 bases: TGCGCCAGCAGCCCCGGGACAGGGGTATCCTACGAGCAGTACTTC.

Only a few counts were recorded for this clonotype. The V gene is TRBV2, the J gene TRBJ1-1; D gene ambiguous. Germline values: CDR1 SNHLY, CDR2 FYNNEI. V was clipped by 5 bases and J by 1 base, with 11 bases between them. CDR3 size: 14 residues. The CDR3, as DNA: TGTGCCAGCAGTCCGCACGCGACGAACACTGAAGCTTTCTTT. It specifies CASSPHATNTEAFF.

The gene calls are TRBV6-5 and TRBJ2-7; 7 bases match TRBD1. CDR1 is MNHEY and CDR2 is SVGAGI in the germline V gene. This CDR3 comprises 14 residues. With 8 bases clipped from V and 2 bases from J, the junction kept 9 bases outside the gene matches. For the CDR3, the DNA is TGTGCCAGCCGACTCCGGGACAGACCCTACGAGCAGTACTTC. Residues: CASRLRDRPYEQYF.

The V call is TRBV7-8, the J call TRBJ2-7, with D hard to call. The CDR3 consists of 14 residues. CDR1 SGHVS and CDR2 FQNEAQ come from the germline V gene. Trimming shortened V by 1 base and J by 3 bases, and 10 bases separated the two germline ends. The CDR3, as DNA: TGTGCCAGCAGCTTAGTAGACGGCCTCTACGAGCAGTACTTC. This translates into CASSLVDGLYEQYF.

This clonotype was observed at least ten times. The rearrangement uses TRBV12-3 or TRBV12-4 and TRBJ1-1, with 7 bases identical to TRBD1. The CDR3 contains 12 residues. With V trimmed by 11 bases and J by 2 bases, 5 bases remained unmatched. In nucleotides, the CDR3 is TGTGCCTATCGACAGGGAAACACTGAAGCTTTCTTT. Its translation is CAYRQGNTEAFF.

The V call is TRBV7-2, the J call TRBJ2-5; 8 nucleotides agree with TRBD1. Germline CDR1 reads SGHTA; CDR2 reads FQGNSA. J lost 5 bases, V lost 5 bases, and 4 bases had no gene match. There are 13 residues in the CDR3. CDR3 residues: CASSVDRVETQYF. CDR3 bases: TGTGCCAGCAGCGTGGACAGGGTCGAGACCCAGTACTTC.

This clonotype showed up just a few times. The chain couples TRBV11-2 to TRBJ2-5; TRBD2 matches at 8 bases. The germline gives CDR1 SGHAT, CDR2 FQNNGV. The CDR3 contains 15 residues. J gave up 5 bases and V 3 bases, and 8 bases lay outside the gene matches. The CDR3, as DNA: TGTGCCAGCAGCTTGAGTCCAGGCGGGGGGGAGACCCAGTACTTC. Protein product: CASSLSPGGGETQYF. The full variable domain, completed using reference TRBV11-2 and TRBJ2-5, is EAGVAQSPRYKIIEKRQSVAFWCNPISGHATLYWYQQILGQGPKLLIQFQNNGVVDDSQLPKDRFSAERLKGVDSTLKIQPAKLEDSAVYLCASSLSPGGGETQYFGPGTRLLVL.

This clonotype was detected only a few times. This chain connects TRBV11-2 to TRBJ2-1; weak D call: TRBD2 (5 bases). Germline loops: CDR1 SGHAT, CDR2 FQNNGV. Trimming pared 4 bases from V and 2 bases from J, leaving 18 bases between. This CDR3 is 17 amino acids long. CDR3 DNA: TGTGCCAGCAGCTCCACCCCCCTCCGGGGAACCTACAATGAGCAGTTCTTC. This codes for CASSSTPLRGTYNEQFF.

The gene calls are TRBV5-4 and TRBJ1-1, with 8 bases aligning to TRBD1. This CDR3 is 13 amino acids long. The trim removed 3 bases at V and 6 bases at J, leaving 4 bases unmatched. Germline assignment: CDR1 SGHNT and CDR2 YYREEE (reference sequence). This chain's CDR3 is CASSSTGVAEAFF. The CDR3 DNA is TGTGCCAGCAGCTCGACAGGGGTTGCTGAAGCTTTCTTT.

This clonotype was seen a few times. The chain has TRBV6-6 and TRBJ2-5, with TRBD2 identical over 13 bases. Germline assignment: CDR1 MNHNY and CDR2 SVGAGI (reference sequence). V lost 5 bases to trimming and J lost 5 bases; unmatched junction nucleotides: 2. The CDR3 covers 14 residues. This CDR3 reads CASSPLAGGETQYF. CDR3 nucleotides: TGTGCCAGCAGTCCACTAGCGGGGGGGGAGACCCAGTACTTC.

The chain couples TRBV7-9 to TRBJ1-2; no firm D call. The germline gives CDR1 SEHNR, CDR2 FQNEAQ (reference sequence). This CDR3 has 13 residues. Trimming removed 0 bases from V and 6 bases from J, with 8 bases in between. The CDR3 sequence is CASSLALGNGYTF. CDR3 nucleotides: TGTGCCAGCAGCTTAGCTCTGGGAAATGGCTACACCTTC.

This clonotype was observed a handful of times. V gene TRBV7-7 combines with J gene TRBJ2-7; D might be TRBD1 or TRBD2, each matching 5 bases. The CDR3 covers 13 residues. Trimming shortened V by 0 bases and J by 6 bases, and 9 bases separated the two germline ends. CDR1 and CDR2 (germline): SSHAT, FNYEAQ (reference sequence). This chain's CDR3 is CASSLAGEREQYF. CDR3 nucleotides: TGTGCCAGCAGCTTAGCGGGGGAGCGCGAGCAGTACTTC.

This chain's CDR3 is CASSYATGQGNTEAFF. CDR3 nucleotide sequence: TGTGCCAGCAGTTACGCGACGGGACAGGGGAACACTGAAGCTTTCTTT. The chain joins TRBV6-5 to TRBJ1-1; 9 nucleotides align to TRBD1. Germline CDR1 reads MNHEY; CDR2 reads SVGAGI. Trimming cost V 2 bases and J 1 base; bases outside gene matches: 5. CDR3 length equals 16 residues.

Only a few counts were recorded for this clonotype. This rearrangement joins TRBV12-3 or TRBV12-4 to TRBJ1-2, with D perhaps matching TRBD1 (6 bases). Deletions cut 8 bases from V and 8 bases from J, with 24 bases between. The CDR3 consists of 15 residues. CDR3 sequence reads: CASLGFRYGGRGYTF. The CDR3 DNA follows: TGTGCCAGCCTCGGTTTCCGCTATGGGGGGCGCGGCTACACCTTC.

This clonotype was seen only a few times. V gene TRBV25-1 combines with J gene TRBJ2-1; 8 bases are a match to TRBD1. The V gene end was trimmed by 3 bases and the J gene end by 7 bases; junction bases not matched to a gene: 8. The CDR3 has 15 residues. The germline V gene encodes CDR1 MGHDK and CDR2 SYGVNS. The CDR3 spells CASSETGEVGNEQFF. In DNA form, the CDR3 reads TGTGCCAGCAGTGAGACAGGGGAAGTTGGAAATGAGCAGTTCTTC.

This rearrangement joins TRBV3-1 to TRBJ2-7; tentatively, D is TRBD2 (6 bases). CDR1 and CDR2 from the germline V gene are LGHDT and YNNKEL (reference sequence). The CDR3 runs to 13 residues. Trimming removed 5 bases at V and 6 bases at J, with 14 bases between. CDR3: CASSDLGGFEQYF. As DNA, the CDR3 is TGTGCCAGCAGCGATCTGGGGGGATTCGAGCAGTACTTC.

The genes are TRBV7-6 and TRBJ2-1; D ambiguous. Germline V gene data show CDR1 as SGHVS and CDR2 as FNYEAQ. The V end was cut by 2 bases, the J end by 0 bases, with 14 bases between. The CDR3 has 17 residues. CDR3 sequence: CASSLYRTTSSYNEQFF. The CDR3 coding sequence is TGTGCCAGCAGCTTATATAGGACGACAAGCTCCTACAATGAGCAGTTCTTC. Full variable domain (outside the CDR3, taken from reference TRBV7-6 and TRBJ2-1): GAGVSQSPRYKVTKRGQDVALRCDPISGHVSLYWYRQALGQGPEFLTYFNYEAQQDKSGLPNDRFSAERPEGSISTLTIQRTEQRDSAMYRCASSLYRTTSSYNEQFFGPGTRLTVL.

The V gene is TRBV20-1, the J gene TRBJ1-5; 7 positions agree with TRBD1. After removal of 5 bases from V and 0 bases from J, the junction contained 4 bases not matched to a gene. This CDR3 is 14 amino acids long. The V gene's germline CDR1 is DFQATT and CDR2 SNEGSKA (reference sequence). CDR3 amino acids: CSASGQASNQPQHF. CDR3 sequence (DNA): TGCAGTGCTTCTGGACAGGCTAGCAATCAGCCCCAGCATTTT.

The chain combines TRBV6-5 with TRBJ2-5; 9 bases are a match to TRBD1. V gave up 0 bases and J gave up 5 bases; unmatched junction bases: 4. The CDR3 totals 15 residues. Germline assignment: CDR1 MNHEY and CDR2 SVGAGI. The chain's CDR3 is CASSYSYTGGETQYF. CDR3 bases: TGTGCCAGCAGTTACTCGTATACAGGGGGCGAGACCCAGTACTTC.

This clonotype showed up just a few times. The CDR3 nucleotides read TGTGCCAGCTCACCGTCGACAGGGAGGAACACTGAAGCTTTCTTT. It yields the protein CASSPSTGRNTEAFF. The chain combines TRBV18 with TRBJ1-1, with 7 bases identical to TRBD1. The V gene's germline CDR1 is KGHSH and CDR2 LQKENI. CDR3 length: 15 residues. Germline trimming cut 3 bases from V and 1 base from J; bases unmatched to any gene: 5.

This clonotype was seen a few times. The V and J genes are TRBV2 and TRBJ2-5; D remains unclear. Looked up from germline, CDR1 is SNHLY and CDR2 is FYNNEI. V was clipped by 6 bases and J by 1 base, with 6 bases between them. This CDR3 has 12 residues. The CDR3 here is CASRRFQETQYF. The CDR3 DNA follows: TGTGCCAGCAGGAGGTTCCAAGAGACCCAGTACTTC.

This rearrangement joins TRBV7-8 to TRBJ2-1, with no clear D. V lost 1 base, J lost 4 bases, and 5 bases lay in between. Looked up from germline, CDR1 is SGHVS and CDR2 is FQNEAQ. The CDR3 contains 13 residues. CDR3: CASSLVQYNEQFF. CDR3 nucleotide sequence: TGTGCCAGCAGCTTAGTACAATACAATGAGCAGTTCTTC.